This T cell receptor (beta chain) originates from a study of blood T cell repertoires in COVID-19. About the research overall: Sources were T cells, B-cell-depleted T cells, or PBMCs; the material itself was cDNA or gDNA.

The CDR3 loop spans 16 amino acids. Trimming took 3 bases from V and 4 from J; bases not matched to a gene: 10. Germline CDR1 is LNHNV and CDR2 is YYDKDF (reference sequence). Profiled with immunoSEQ multiplex PCR; TCRdb holds only in-frame clones, not every one. This sample yields just under 300,000 clones, of which roughly 86% are seen a single time; about 1.2% belongs to the top ten. The clonotype comes from a man in his 70s with acute or convalescent COVID-19. The chain recombines TRBV15 with TRBJ2-3, with TRBD1 matching 7 bases. Sequencing used peripheral blood. The CDR3: CATSRGQSGRADTQYF. For the CDR3, the DNA is TGTGCCACCAGCAGGGGACAGTCAGGAAGGGCAGATACGCAGTATTTT.